The 32 T cell receptor beta chains below all came from one sample that was sequenced in a study of response to subunit inactivated influenza vaccine. TCRdb itself ran the RT-PCR reads through MiXCR, one entry per CDR3 protein. The data show around 760,000 distinct CDR3 sequences, about 15% seen once. The material was PBMCs from blood, obtained around two weeks before vaccination. Receptor source: a man aged 45 to 65 who received an inactivated influenza vaccine.

In this sample, this clonotype turned up a few times. The chain uses TRBV27 and TRBJ2-3, with 12 nucleotides matching TRBD2. The CDR3 contains 19 residues. Germline lookup yields CDR1 MNHEY and CDR2 SMNVEV (reference sequence). Trimming removed 9 bases from V and 3 bases from J; junction bases left unmatched: 19. CDR3 DNA sequence: TGTGCCAGTCAGAACCCGGGACTAGCGGGTATAACGGCTACAGATACGCAGTATTTT. Protein: CASQNPGLAGITATDTQYF.

The rearrangement uses TRBV2 and TRBJ2-4, with D possibly matching TRBD1 (6 bases). Germline V lookup: CDR1 SNHLY, CDR2 FYNNEI. V was shortened by 10 bases and J by 6 bases, with 22 bases between the two germline ends. The length of the CDR3 is 15 residues. CDR3 amino acids: CATKSPDRRTNIQYF. Here the CDR3 DNA reads TGTGCCACCAAATCACCGGACAGAAGAACAAACATTCAGTACTTC. The full variable domain, rest sourced from reference TRBV2 and TRBJ2-4, is EPEVTQTPSHQVTQMGQEVILRCVPISNHLYFYWYRQILGQKVEFLVSFYNNEISEKSEIFDDQFSVERPDGSNFTLKIRSTKLEDSAMYFCATKSPDRRTNIQYFGAGTRLSVL.

The rearrangement links TRBV29-1 to TRBJ2-2; D unresolved. Trimming shortened V by 4 bases and J by 7 bases, and 10 bases separated the two germline ends. This CDR3 is built from 12 residues. The germline V gene has CDR1 SQVTM and CDR2 ANQGSEA. The CDR3 region is CSVGPTSGELFF. The CDR3 bases are TGCAGCGTTGGCCCGACCAGCGGGGAGCTGTTTTTT.

The chain couples TRBV9 to TRBJ2-7, with 8 bases aligning to TRBD1. V shed 4 bases and J 6 bases; nucleotides not matched to a gene: 12. CDR1 is SGDLS, CDR2 YYNGEE, per germline. CDR3 size: 15 residues. CDR3 sequence: CASSLGPGQGFEQYF. The CDR3 region has the DNA TGTGCCAGCAGCCTCGGCCCCGGACAGGGTTTCGAGCAGTACTTC.

This clonotype was counted ten times or more. The chain couples TRBV7-6 to TRBJ2-1; D unclear. V was cut by 1 base and J by 1 base, with 11 bases left in between. The V gene's germline CDR1 is SGHVS and CDR2 FNYEAQ. This CDR3 is built from 16 residues. This CDR3 reads CASSLVLVSSYNEQFF. In DNA form, the CDR3 reads TGTGCCAGCAGCTTAGTTCTAGTAAGTTCCTACAATGAGCAGTTCTTC.

V is TRBV5-6 and J is TRBJ2-1; 9 nucleotides agree with TRBD1. Trimming took 0 bases from V and 3 from J; bases not matched to a gene: 4. The CDR3 sequence is 16 residues long. CDR1 and CDR2 from the germline V gene are SGHDT and YYEEEE. The CDR3 loop reads CASSLGHRGLYNEQFF. CDR3 DNA sequence: TGTGCCAGCAGCTTGGGACACAGGGGGCTCTACAATGAGCAGTTCTTC.

The chain recombines TRBV7-9 with TRBJ1-6; D is unresolved. Germline CDR1 reads SEHNR; CDR2 reads FQNEAQ (reference sequence). The CDR3 contains 13 residues. V was clipped by 5 bases and J by 7 bases, with 9 bases between them. Here the CDR3 DNA reads TGTGCCAGCAGCCCCTCCCTCAATTCACCCCTCCACTTT. This translates into CASSPSLNSPLHF. Based on the CDR3 plus reference TRBV7-9 and TRBJ1-6, the full variable domain is DTGVSQNPRHKITKRGQNVTFRCDPISEHNRLYWYRQTLGQGPEFLTYFQNEAQLEKSRLLSDRFSAERPKGSFSTLEIQRTEQGDSAMYLCASSPSLNSPLHFGNGTRLTVT.

In its sample, this clonotype was seen a few times. J is TRBJ2-7 and V is TRBV25-1; TRBD2 agrees at 14 bases. With V trimmed by 5 bases and J by 6 bases, 6 bases remained unmatched. This CDR3 has 15 residues. Germline assignment: CDR1 MGHDK and CDR2 SYGVNS. DNA of the CDR3: TGTGCCAGCAGTTCCGGGACTAGCGGGAGTGGCGAGCAGTACTTC. Encoded protein: CASSSGTSGSGEQYF.

This clonotype was found a few times. The rearrangement links TRBV10-3 to TRBJ2-5; weak D call: TRBD1 (6 bases). CDR3 size: 15 residues. CDR1 and CDR2 from the germline V gene are ENHRY and SYGVKD. Trimming removed 10 bases from V and 5 bases from J, with 23 bases in between. The DNA of the CDR3 is TGTGCCACCAATAAGGGGGATACACCGGGGGAGACCCAGTACTTC. It is translated as CATNKGDTPGETQYF.

This chain joins TRBV6-1 and TRBJ2-1; 10 bases align to TRBD1. The V gene end was trimmed by 5 bases and the J gene end by 5 bases; junction bases not matched to a gene: 12. There are 17 residues in the CDR3. The germline V gene encodes CDR1 MNHNS and CDR2 SASEGT. The CDR3 loop is CASSLIQGTGVDNEQFF. CDR3 coding DNA: TGTGCCAGCAGTCTGATTCAGGGGACAGGGGTGGACAATGAGCAGTTCTTC.

This clonotype was observed a handful of times. The chain carries TRBV5-5 and TRBJ2-1; D call uncertain. Trimming removed 4 bases from V and 6 bases from J, with 11 bases in between. This CDR3 spans 13 amino acids. In germline, CDR1 is SGHKS, CDR2 YYEKEE (reference sequence). This CDR3 is CASSTGPGNEQFF. The CDR3 region has the DNA TGTGCCAGCAGCACTGGGCCCGGCAATGAGCAGTTCTTC.

Only a few counts were recorded for this clonotype. DNA for the CDR3: TGCGCCAGCAGCCAAGATAGCGGGGGCAAATACAATGAGCAGTTCTTC. This gives the protein CASSQDSGGKYNEQFF. V usage is TRBV4-3 and J usage is TRBJ2-1; the match to TRBD2 covers 9 bases. The V gene end was trimmed by 0 bases and the J gene end by 4 bases; junction bases not matched to a gene: 4. CDR3 size: 16 residues. Germline CDR1 is LGHNA and CDR2 is YSLEER.

J is TRBJ2-5 and V is TRBV7-9; possible D gene TRBD2, 5 bases. Trimming shortened V by 2 bases and J by 0 bases, and 7 bases separated the two germline ends. This CDR3 comprises 14 residues. Germline CDR1 SEHNR, CDR2 FQNEAQ (reference sequence). The CDR3 sequence: CASSLTRDQETQYF. DNA of the CDR3: TGTGCCAGCAGCTTAACGCGGGACCAAGAGACCCAGTACTTC.

This rearrangement joins TRBV6-1 to TRBJ1-1, with a tentative D call TRBD1 (6 bases). CDR1 and CDR2 from the germline V gene are MNHNS and SASEGT. Deletions cut 6 bases from V and 0 bases from J, with 17 bases between. The CDR3 loop spans 16 amino acids. The CDR3 nucleotides read TGTGCCAGCAGCCCGAGTAGGGGGTACATGAACACTGAAGCTTTCTTT. The encoded protein is CASSPSRGYMNTEAFF.

The sample holds a few counts of this clonotype. The V and J genes are TRBV7-2 and TRBJ2-5, with D perhaps TRBD2 (5 bases). The CDR3 loop spans 12 amino acids. V lost 5 bases to trimming and J lost 7 bases, with 11 bases between them. Germline CDR1 reads SGHTA; CDR2 reads FQGNSA. The CDR3 nucleotides are TGTGCCAGCAGCCCAAATAGCGCGACCCAGTACTTC. As protein: CASSPNSATQYF.

This clonotype has a handful of counts. The gene calls are TRBV9 and TRBJ2-7, with 11 bases matching TRBD2. Looked up from germline, CDR1 is SGDLS and CDR2 is YYNGEE. This CDR3 has 16 amino acids. Losses at the gene ends were 0 bases for V and 3 bases for J; bases not matched to a gene: 5. CDR3 sequence reads: CASSVGPTSGDYEQYF. The CDR3 bases are TGTGCCAGCAGCGTAGGCCCGACTAGCGGGGACTACGAGCAGTACTTC.

There are many counts of this clonotype. CDR3 residues: CASSQDIRTDTQYF. The CDR3 coding sequence is TGTGCCAGCAGTCAGGATATTCGCACAGATACGCAGTATTTT. The rearrangement joins TRBV3-1 to TRBJ2-3, with D unresolved. Germline V gene lookup returns CDR1 LGHDT and CDR2 YNNKEL (reference sequence). V dropped 6 bases and J dropped 1 base, with 11 bases sitting between them. The CDR3 extends over 14 amino acids.

V usage is TRBV24-1 and J usage is TRBJ2-2; perhaps D is TRBD1 or TRBD2 (5 bases each). Looked up from germline, CDR1 is KGHDR and CDR2 is SFDVKD. V dropped 4 bases and J dropped 0 bases, with 8 bases sitting between them. This CDR3 has 15 residues. CDR3 amino acids: CATSEGTTNTGELFF. CDR3 DNA sequence: TGTGCCACCAGTGAGGGGACGACGAACACCGGGGAGCTGTTTTTT.

The chain has TRBV7-9 and TRBJ2-3; D is perhaps TRBD2 (5 bases). CDR3 length: 15 residues. The germline CDR1 and CDR2 sequences are SEHNR and FQNEAQ (reference sequence). Between the trimmed V and J ends, which lost 1 base and 3 bases, there was a span of 11 bases. CDR3 DNA: TGTGCCAGCAGCTTAGTGGTCCTAGCTACAGATACGCAGTATTTT. Protein sequence: CASSLVVLATDTQYF.

V gene TRBV2 combines with J gene TRBJ1-2; D perhaps matches TRBD1 (6 bases). Trimming cost V 2 bases and J 5 bases, with 15 bases left between them. The germline V gene has CDR1 SNHLY and CDR2 FYNNEI. There are 15 residues in the CDR3. CDR3 nucleotides: TGTGCCAGCAGTGAATCGGGCAGGGGAAGTTATGGCTACACCTTC. Its translation: CASSESGRGSYGYTF.

This clonotype was seen only a few times. This chain uses TRBV29-1 with TRBJ2-4, with D uncertain. The CDR3 consists of 13 residues. V shed 7 bases and J shed 0 bases, with 10 bases lying between them. Germline CDR1 reads SQVTM; CDR2 reads ANQGSEA. The CDR3: CSAYTLAKNIQYF. The CDR3 DNA is TGCAGCGCCTACACACTAGCCAAAAACATTCAGTACTTC. The full variable domain, rest sourced from reference TRBV29-1 and TRBJ2-4, is SAVISQKPSRDICQRGTSLTIQCQVDSQVTMMFWYRQQPGQSLTLIATANQGSEATYESGFVIDKFPISRPNLTFSTLTVSNMSPEDSSIYLCSAYTLAKNIQYFGAGTRLSVL.

The chain carries TRBV6-5 and TRBJ1-2; D is perhaps TRBD1 (6 bases). The germline gives CDR1 MNHEY, CDR2 SVGAGI. V was trimmed by 2 bases and J by 3 bases, leaving 7 bases between them. The CDR3 runs 13 residues. The CDR3 here is CASSYKGDYGYTF. The CDR3 nucleotides are TGTGCCAGCAGTTACAAGGGGGACTATGGCTACACCTTC.

This clonotype turned up a few times. CDR3 in DNA: TGTGCCAGCAGTTTACAGGGAATAAGTGAGCAGTTCTTC. This sequence encodes CASSLQGISEQFF. The rearrangement links TRBV12-3 or TRBV12-4 to TRBJ2-1; tentative D call: TRBD1 (5 bases). This CDR3 has 13 amino acids. Trimming took off 2 bases at V and 9 bases at J, with 11 bases between the two ends.

This clonotype occurred a few times. The chain links TRBV20-1 to TRBJ1-2; D is ambiguous. The CDR3 runs to 14 residues. Trimming removed 1 base from V and 0 bases from J, with 9 bases in between. In germline, CDR1 is DFQATT, CDR2 SNEGSKA (reference sequence). The CDR3 nucleotides read TGCAGTGCTAGAGGAGGGCCCGCTAACTATGGCTACACCTTC. Translated, it gives CSARGGPANYGYTF.

This clonotype was seen many times. This chain connects TRBV20-1 to TRBJ2-4, with D tentatively TRBD1 (6 bases). Germline CDR1 is DFQATT and CDR2 is SNEGSKA (reference sequence). This CDR3 contains 14 residues. Trimming removed 3 bases at V and 5 bases at J, with 14 bases between. DNA of the CDR3: TGCAGTGCTAGGACTGGGGGCAGGGAAAACATTCAGTACTTC. Encoded protein: CSARTGGRENIQYF.

This sequence joins TRBV28 and TRBJ2-6; the D is unclear. CDR1 MDHEN and CDR2 SYDVKM come from the germline V gene. CDR3 size: 18 residues. Trimming took 5 bases from V and 3 from J, leaving 20 bases between them. The DNA of the CDR3 is TGTGCCAGCAGTCGCCCCCCCGGCACGGTGAATGGGGCCAACGTCCTGACTTTC. It codes for CASSRPPGTVNGANVLTF.

This clonotype has only a few counts. CDR3 DNA: TGTGCCAGCAGCATGACTGGGGCCTCCTACGAGCAGTACTTC. This translates into CASSMTGASYEQYF. This chain uses TRBV4-2 with TRBJ2-7, with a possible D match to TRBD1 (5 bases). V lost 5 bases and J 0 bases, leaving 11 bases between the germline ends. Germline V gene data show CDR1 as LGHNA and CDR2 as YNFKEQ. The CDR3 covers 14 residues.

This clonotype was seen many times. The chain couples TRBV9 to TRBJ2-3; D gene unclear. CDR1 SGDLS and CDR2 YYNGEE come from the germline V gene. V lost 0 bases and J 0 bases, leaving 8 bases between the germline ends. This CDR3 is 15 amino acids long. The CDR3 sequence is CASSVGLGSTDTQYF. CDR3 coding DNA: TGTGCCAGCAGCGTAGGGCTGGGCAGCACAGATACGCAGTATTTT.

V gene TRBV5-1 combines with J gene TRBJ2-7; D perhaps matches TRBD2 (5 bases). V lost 3 bases to trimming and J lost 6 bases, with 13 bases between them. CDR3 size: 13 residues. CDR1 SGHRS and CDR2 YFSETQ come from the germline V gene. Written as DNA, the CDR3 is TGCGCCAGCAGCTCGCAAACTAGGAGCGAGCAGTACTTC. Its protein is CASSSQTRSEQYF.

This clonotype was counted a few times. The J gene is TRBJ2-1, the V gene TRBV28; TRBD1 matches at 9 bases. Germline V CDR1 and CDR2: MDHEN, SYDVKM. The CDR3 totals 16 residues. J lost 7 bases, V lost 6 bases, and 13 bases had no gene match. The CDR3 region has the DNA TGTGCCAGCAGCTCTCCCGGGACAGGGAGTATAAATGAGCAGTTCTTC. This codes for CASSSPGTGSINEQFF.

The chain carries TRBV15 and TRBJ2-3; D could derive from TRBD1 or TRBD2 (5 bases each). From germline, CDR1 is LNHNV and CDR2 YYDKDF (reference sequence). The CDR3 runs to 15 residues. The V gene lost 3 bases and the J gene lost 1 base, with 11 bases spanning the gap. The CDR3 nucleotides read TGTGCCACCAGCAGCGCCGGGGACCGCACAGATACGCAGTATTTT. Translated, it gives CATSSAGDRTDTQYF.

This clonotype occurred a few times. V usage is TRBV2 and J usage is TRBJ2-1, with 7 bases that match TRBD2. In germline, CDR1 is SNHLY, CDR2 FYNNEI. The CDR3 runs to 18 residues. V shed 6 bases, J shed 1 base, and the junction held 15 bases outside the gene matches. This CDR3 reads CASSALPLAPTSYNEQFF. CDR3 nucleotide sequence: TGTGCCAGCAGCGCTCTCCCACTAGCGCCGACGTCCTACAATGAGCAGTTCTTC.